The 7 T cell receptor beta chains below all came from one sample that was sequenced in a study of blood T cell repertoires in COVID-19. Profiling relied on immunoSEQ multiplex PCR, and the TCRdb table lists in-frame clones only, not all of them. The table shows 140,000 or so clones, with approximately 89% occurring only once. The source material was peripheral blood. Every receptor here comes from a man in his fifties or sixties with active or convalescent COVID-19.

The rearrangement uses TRBV7-8 and TRBJ2-7; 12 bases line up with TRBD2. Losses at the gene ends were 1 base for V and 6 bases for J; bases not matched to a gene: 10. Germline values: CDR1 SGHVS, CDR2 FQNEAQ. The CDR3 extends over 17 amino acids. This chain's CDR3 is CASSLVSLAGGPGEQYF. The CDR3 DNA sequence: TGTGCCAGCAGCTTAGTGTCGCTAGCGGGAGGGCCTGGCGAGCAGTACTTC.

The chain employs TRBV9 and TRBJ2-5; D may be TRBD2 (5 bases). Trimming took 0 bases from V and 3 from J, leaving 18 bases between them. The CDR3 has 17 residues. Germline CDR1 is SGDLS and CDR2 is YYNGEE. The CDR3 DNA follows: TGTGCCAGCAGCGTAGCTTTGGTCAGCGGCGGAGAAGAGACCCAGTACTTC. Its protein product is CASSVALVSGGEETQYF.

V is TRBV7-2 and J is TRBJ1-4; weak D call: TRBD1 (6 bases). In germline, CDR1 is SGHTA, CDR2 FQGNSA. V was clipped by 1 base and J by 5 bases, with 8 bases between them. This CDR3 is built from 14 residues. CDR3 in DNA: TGTGCCAGCAGCTTAGATGGACAGAATGAAAAACTGTTTTTT. Translating it yields CASSLDGQNEKLFF.

This clone was seen just once. One end of the junction varies from germline; a read error may be responsible. The CDR3 here is CASSPGLADANTQYF. As DNA, the CDR3 is TGTGCTAGCAGTCCGGGGCTAGCGGACGCAAATACGCAGTATTTT. V usage is TRBV7-7 and J usage is TRBJ2-3; TRBD2 agrees at 7 bases. CDR3 length equals 15 residues. Germline V gene sequence: CDR1 SSHAT, CDR2 FNYEAQ (reference sequence).

This rearrangement joins TRBV6-2 or TRBV6-3 to TRBJ2-5, with 14 nucleotides matching TRBD2. The J segment lost 5 bases and the V segment lost 4 bases, leaving 6 bases of the junction unmatched. Germline values: CDR1 MNHEY, CDR2 SVGEGT. This CDR3 is built from 16 residues. CDR3 protein: CASSLGLAGEVETQYF. The CDR3 region has the DNA TGTGCCAGCAGTTTGGGACTAGCGGGAGAGGTGGAGACCCAGTACTTC.

The chain recombines TRBV12-3 or TRBV12-4 with TRBJ2-7; D may be TRBD1 (6 bases). V was clipped by 4 bases and J by 3 bases, with 10 bases between them. The CDR3 is made up of 13 amino acids. CDR3 in amino acids: CASSSGQIYEQYF. DNA for the CDR3: TGTGCCAGCAGTTCCGGACAGATCTACGAGCAGTACTTC.

The rearrangement uses TRBV25-1 and TRBJ1-5; no clear D gene. Trimming took off 2 bases at V and 4 bases at J, with 9 bases between the two ends. The CDR3 is 14 residues long. CDR1 is MGHDK and CDR2 is SYGVNS in the germline V gene. The CDR3 reads CASSEGGLNQPQHF. The CDR3 DNA follows: TGTGCCAGCAGTGAAGGAGGTCTAAATCAGCCCCAGCATTTT.